This T cell receptor (beta chain) appears in the sequencing data of a study of blood T cell repertoires in COVID-19. The data were produced by immunoSEQ multiplex PCR, yet TCRdb's version contains in-frame clones alone and is incomplete. The table lists some 91,000 clones, approximately 80% of them singletons, with about 7% in the top ten. The CDR3 is 14 residues long. CDR1 is SGHTA and CDR2 is FQGNSA in the germline V gene. Trimming shortened V by 3 bases and J by 7 bases, and 15 bases separated the two germline ends. The receptor was derived from a man between 65 and 85 years old with acute or convalescent COVID-19. This chain links TRBV7-2 with TRBJ1-2; the D is unclear. Sequencing was carried out using peripheral blood. CDR3 in amino acids: CASSFAVGLIGYTF. CDR3 in DNA: TGTGCCAGCAGCTTTGCAGTAGGACTTATTGGCTACACCTTC.